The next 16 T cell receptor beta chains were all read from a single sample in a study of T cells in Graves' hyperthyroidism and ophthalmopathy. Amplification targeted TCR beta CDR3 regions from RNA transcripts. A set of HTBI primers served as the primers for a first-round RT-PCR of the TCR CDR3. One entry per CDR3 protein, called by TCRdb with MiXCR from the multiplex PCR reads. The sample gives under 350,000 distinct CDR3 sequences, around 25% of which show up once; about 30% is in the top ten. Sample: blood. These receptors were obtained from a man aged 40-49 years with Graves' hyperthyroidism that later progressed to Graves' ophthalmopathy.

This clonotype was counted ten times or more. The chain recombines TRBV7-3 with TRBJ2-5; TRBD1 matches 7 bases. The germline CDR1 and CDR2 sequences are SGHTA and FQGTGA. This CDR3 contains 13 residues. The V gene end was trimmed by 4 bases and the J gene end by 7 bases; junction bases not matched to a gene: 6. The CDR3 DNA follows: TGTGCCAGCAGCTATAGGGGGCCTACGACCCAGTACTTC. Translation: CASSYRGPTTQYF.

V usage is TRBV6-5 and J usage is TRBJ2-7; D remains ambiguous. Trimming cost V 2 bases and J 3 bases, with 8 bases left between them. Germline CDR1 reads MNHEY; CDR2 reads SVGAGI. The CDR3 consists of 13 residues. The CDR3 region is CASSYVADYEQYF. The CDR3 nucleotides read TGTGCCAGCAGTTACGTGGCGGACTACGAGCAGTACTTC.

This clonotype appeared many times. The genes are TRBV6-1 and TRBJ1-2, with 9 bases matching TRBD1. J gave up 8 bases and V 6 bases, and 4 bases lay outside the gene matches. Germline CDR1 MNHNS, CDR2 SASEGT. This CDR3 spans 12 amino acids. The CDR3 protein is CASREDRGGYTF. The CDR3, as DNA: TGTGCCAGCAGGGAGGACAGGGGCGGCTACACCTTC.

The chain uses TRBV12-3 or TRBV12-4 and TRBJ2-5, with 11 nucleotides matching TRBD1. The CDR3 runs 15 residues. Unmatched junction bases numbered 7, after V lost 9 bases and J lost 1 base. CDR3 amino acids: CASSPGQGVQETQYF. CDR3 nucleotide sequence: TGTGCCAGTTCCCCGGGACAGGGGGTCCAAGAGACCCAGTACTTC.

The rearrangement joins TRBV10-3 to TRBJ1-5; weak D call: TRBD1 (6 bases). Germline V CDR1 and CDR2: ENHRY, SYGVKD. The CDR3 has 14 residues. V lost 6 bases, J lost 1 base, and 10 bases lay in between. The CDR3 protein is CAIRSGTSNQPQHF. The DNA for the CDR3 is TGTGCCATCAGATCCGGGACAAGCAATCAGCCCCAGCATTTT.

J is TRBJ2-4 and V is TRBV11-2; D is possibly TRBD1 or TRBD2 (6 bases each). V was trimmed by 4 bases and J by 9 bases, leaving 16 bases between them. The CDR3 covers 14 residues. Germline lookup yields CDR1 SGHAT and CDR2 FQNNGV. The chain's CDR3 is CASSSTSGGGIQYF. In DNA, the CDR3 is TGTGCCAGCAGCTCCACGTCCGGGGGCGGCATTCAGTACTTC.

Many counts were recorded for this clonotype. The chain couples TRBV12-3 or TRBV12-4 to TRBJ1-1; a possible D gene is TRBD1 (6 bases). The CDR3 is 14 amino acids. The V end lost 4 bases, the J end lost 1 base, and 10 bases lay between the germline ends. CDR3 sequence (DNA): TGTGCCAGCAGTTCGGTAGGGGGGAACACTGAAGCTTTCTTT. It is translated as CASSSVGGNTEAFF.

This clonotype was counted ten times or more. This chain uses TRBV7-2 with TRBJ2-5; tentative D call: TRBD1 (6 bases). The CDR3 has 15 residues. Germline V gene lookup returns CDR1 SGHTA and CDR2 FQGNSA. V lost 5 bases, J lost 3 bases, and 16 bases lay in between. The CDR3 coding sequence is TGTGCCAGCAGCCAAATCCGGACAGTTAAAGAGACCCAGTACTTC. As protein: CASSQIRTVKETQYF.

The CDR3 sequence is CATSSRETQYF. The CDR3 DNA follows: TGTGCCACCAGTTCGAGAGAGACCCAGTACTTC. The chain has TRBV24-1 and TRBJ2-5; D is uncertain. Trimming left V 6 bases short and J 4 bases short, with 5 bases between. The germline V gene encodes CDR1 KGHDR and CDR2 SFDVKD. The CDR3 loop spans 11 amino acids.

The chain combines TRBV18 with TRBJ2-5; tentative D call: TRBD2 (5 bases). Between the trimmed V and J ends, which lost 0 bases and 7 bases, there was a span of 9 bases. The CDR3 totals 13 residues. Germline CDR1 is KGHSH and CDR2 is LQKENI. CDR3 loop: CASSPPVGATQYF. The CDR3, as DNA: TGTGCCAGCTCACCACCGGTGGGAGCGACCCAGTACTTC.

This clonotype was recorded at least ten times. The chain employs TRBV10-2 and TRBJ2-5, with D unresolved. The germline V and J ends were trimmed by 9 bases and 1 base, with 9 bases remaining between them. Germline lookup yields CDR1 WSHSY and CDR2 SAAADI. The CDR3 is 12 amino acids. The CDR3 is CASSGSQETQYF. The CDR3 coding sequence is TGCGCCAGTTCCGGCAGCCAAGAGACCCAGTACTTC.

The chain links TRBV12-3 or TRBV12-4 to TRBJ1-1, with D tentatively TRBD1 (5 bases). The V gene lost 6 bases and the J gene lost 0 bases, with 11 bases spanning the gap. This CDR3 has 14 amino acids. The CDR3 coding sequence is TGTGCCAGCAGCCCAGGGCTCATGAACACTGAAGCTTTCTTT. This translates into CASSPGLMNTEAFF.

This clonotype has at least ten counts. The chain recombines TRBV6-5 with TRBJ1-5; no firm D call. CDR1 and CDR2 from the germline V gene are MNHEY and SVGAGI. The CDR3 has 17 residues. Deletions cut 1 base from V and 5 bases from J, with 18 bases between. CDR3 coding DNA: TGTGCCAGCAGTTACTTCCCCCCCCGGGCCTCTGATCAGCCCCAGCATTTT. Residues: CASSYFPPRASDQPQHF.

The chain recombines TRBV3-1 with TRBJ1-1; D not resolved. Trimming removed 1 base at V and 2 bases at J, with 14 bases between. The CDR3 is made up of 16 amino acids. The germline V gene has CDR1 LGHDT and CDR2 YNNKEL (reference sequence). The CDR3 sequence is CASSQGLSWGNTEAFF. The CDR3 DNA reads TGTGCCAGCAGCCAAGGCCTTTCGTGGGGAAACACTGAAGCTTTCTTT.

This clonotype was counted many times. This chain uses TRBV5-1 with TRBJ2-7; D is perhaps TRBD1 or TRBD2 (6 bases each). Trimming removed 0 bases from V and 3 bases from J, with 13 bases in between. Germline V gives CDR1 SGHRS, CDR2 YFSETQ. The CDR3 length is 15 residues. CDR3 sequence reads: CASSLDSGAHYEQYF. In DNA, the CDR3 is TGCGCCAGCAGCTTGGATTCGGGGGCGCACTACGAGCAGTACTTC.

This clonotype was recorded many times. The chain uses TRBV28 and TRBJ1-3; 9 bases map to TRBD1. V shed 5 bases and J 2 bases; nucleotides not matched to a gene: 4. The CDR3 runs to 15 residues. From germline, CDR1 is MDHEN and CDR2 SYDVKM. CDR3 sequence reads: CASSQDRGPGNTIYF. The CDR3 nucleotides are TGTGCCAGCAGTCAGGACAGGGGTCCTGGAAACACCATATATTTT.